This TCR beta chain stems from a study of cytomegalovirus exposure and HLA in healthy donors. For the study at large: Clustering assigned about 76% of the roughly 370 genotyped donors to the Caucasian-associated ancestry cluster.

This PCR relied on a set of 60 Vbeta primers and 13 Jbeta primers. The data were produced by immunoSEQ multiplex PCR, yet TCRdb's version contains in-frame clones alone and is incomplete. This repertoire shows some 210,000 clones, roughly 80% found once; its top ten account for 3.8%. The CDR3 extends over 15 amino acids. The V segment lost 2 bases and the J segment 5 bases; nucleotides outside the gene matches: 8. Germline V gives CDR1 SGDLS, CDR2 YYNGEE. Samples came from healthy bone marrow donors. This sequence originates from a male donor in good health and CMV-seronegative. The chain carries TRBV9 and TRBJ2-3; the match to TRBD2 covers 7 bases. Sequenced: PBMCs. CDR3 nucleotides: TGTGCCAGCAGCGTTTTTGGCGGGAGTTTAGATACGCAGTATTTT. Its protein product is CASSVFGGSLDTQYF.